This T cell receptor (beta chain) came from a study of vaccination effects on CD4 cells after COVID-19. The assay was immunoSEQ multiplex PCR, and TCRdb's table has in-frame clones only and misses some. The data show roughly 71,000 clones, about 80% seen once. To note about this clone: Its antigen is currently unknown.

Germline V gene lookup returns CDR1 SGHAT and CDR2 FQDESV (reference sequence). The CDR3 is 14 residues long. Trimming removed 7 bases at V and 4 bases at J, with 16 bases between. In the ViraFEST assay, antigen-specific CD4+ clonotypes were identified by expansion after peptide-pool stimulation. Once cultured for roughly ten days, the cells underwent separation to obtain CD4+ T cells. Two-dose BNT162b2 or mRNA-1273 vaccination was given to participants. Testing of the vaccine recipients showed negative nucleocapsid antibodies and no prior SARS-CoV-2 infection. They grew approximately 2.1 million PBMC in each well, adding 10 IU/ml IL-2 and about 10 ug/ml peptides. Half-medium exchanges with IL-2 medium took place on days 3 and 7.

The sequencing used CD4+ T cells from PBMCs cultured with HCoV-229E spike peptides, collected after COVID-19 vaccination. This chain uses TRBV11-1 with TRBJ1-2; D is unclear. The origin of this receptor is a human donor who received a COVID-19 vaccine. The CDR3 is CASTRGSQSYGYTF. CDR3 DNA sequence: TGTGCCAGCACACGAGGCAGCCAGTCCTATGGCTACACCTTC.